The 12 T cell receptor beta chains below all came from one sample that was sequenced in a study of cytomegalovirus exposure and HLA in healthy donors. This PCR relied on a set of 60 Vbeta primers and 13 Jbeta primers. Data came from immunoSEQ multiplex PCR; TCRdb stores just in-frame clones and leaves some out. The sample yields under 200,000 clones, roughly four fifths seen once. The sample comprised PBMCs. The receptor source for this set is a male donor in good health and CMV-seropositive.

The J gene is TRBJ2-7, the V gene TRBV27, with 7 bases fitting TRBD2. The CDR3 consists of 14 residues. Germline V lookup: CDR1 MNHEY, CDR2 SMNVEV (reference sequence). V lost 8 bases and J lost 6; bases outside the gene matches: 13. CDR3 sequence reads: CASGFAGGRLEQYF. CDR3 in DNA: TGTGCCAGCGGATTCGCCGGGGGGAGGCTCGAGCAGTACTTC.

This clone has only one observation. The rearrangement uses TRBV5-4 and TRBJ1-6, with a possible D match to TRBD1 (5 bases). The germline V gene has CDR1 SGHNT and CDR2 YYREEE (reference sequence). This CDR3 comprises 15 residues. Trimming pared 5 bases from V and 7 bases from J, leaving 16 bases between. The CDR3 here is CASSYQTDFNSPLHF. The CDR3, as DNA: TGTGCCAGCAGTTATCAGACAGATTTCAATTCACCCCTCCACTTT.

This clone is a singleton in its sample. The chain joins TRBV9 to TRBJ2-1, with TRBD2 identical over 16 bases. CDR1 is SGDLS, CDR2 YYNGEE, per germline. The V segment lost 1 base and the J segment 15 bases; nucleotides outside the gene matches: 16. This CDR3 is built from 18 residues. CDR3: CASSVKPLRGLAGGPVFF. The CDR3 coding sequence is TGTGCCAGCAGCGTAAAACCCCTCCGGGGACTAGCGGGAGGGCCGGTGTTCTTC.

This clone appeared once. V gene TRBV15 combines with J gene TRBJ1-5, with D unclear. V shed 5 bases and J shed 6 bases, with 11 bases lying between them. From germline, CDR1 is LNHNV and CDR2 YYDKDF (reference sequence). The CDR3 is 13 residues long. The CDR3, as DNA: TGTGCCACCAGCGAGGGAATACGTCAGCCCCAGCATTTT. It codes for CATSEGIRQPQHF.

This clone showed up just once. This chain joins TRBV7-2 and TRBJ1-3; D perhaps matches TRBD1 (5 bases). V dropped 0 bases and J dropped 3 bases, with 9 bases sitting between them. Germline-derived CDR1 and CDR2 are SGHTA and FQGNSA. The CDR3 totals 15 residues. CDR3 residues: CASSLAPRVGNTIYF. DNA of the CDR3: TGTGCCAGCAGCTTAGCGCCCAGGGTTGGAAACACCATATATTTT.

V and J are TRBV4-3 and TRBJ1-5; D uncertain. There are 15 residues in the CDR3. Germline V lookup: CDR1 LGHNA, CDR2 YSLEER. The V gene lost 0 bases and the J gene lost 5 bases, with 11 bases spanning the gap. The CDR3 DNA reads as TGCGCCAGCAGCCAAGACGTTAGAGGATATCAGCCCCAGCATTTT. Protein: CASSQDVRGYQPQHF.

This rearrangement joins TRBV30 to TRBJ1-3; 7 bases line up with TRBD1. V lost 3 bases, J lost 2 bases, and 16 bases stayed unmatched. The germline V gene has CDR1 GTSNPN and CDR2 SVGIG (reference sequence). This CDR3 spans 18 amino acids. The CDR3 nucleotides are TGTGCCTGGAGGCCCCGGGACAGTATTGCTGGAGCTGGAAACACCATATATTTT. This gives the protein CAWRPRDSIAGAGNTIYF.

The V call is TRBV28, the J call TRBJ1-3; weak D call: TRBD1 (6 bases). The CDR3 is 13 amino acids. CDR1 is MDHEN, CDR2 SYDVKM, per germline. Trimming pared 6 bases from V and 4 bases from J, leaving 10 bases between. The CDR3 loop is CASSPGQGNTIYF. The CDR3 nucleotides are TGTGCCAGCAGCCCGGGACAAGGAAACACCATATATTTT.

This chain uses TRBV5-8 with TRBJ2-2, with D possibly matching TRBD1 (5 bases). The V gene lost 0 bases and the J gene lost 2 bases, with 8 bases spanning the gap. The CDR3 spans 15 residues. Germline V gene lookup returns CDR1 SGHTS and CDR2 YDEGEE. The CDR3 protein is CASSLGQSNTGELFF. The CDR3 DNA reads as TGTGCCAGCAGCTTGGGACAGTCTAACACCGGGGAGCTGTTTTTT. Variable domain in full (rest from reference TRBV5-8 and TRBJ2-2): EAGVTQSPTHLIKTRGQQATLRCSPISGHTSVYWYQQALGLGLQFLLWYDEGEERNRGNFPPRFSGRQFPNYSSELNVNALELEDSALYLCASSLGQSNTGELFFGEGSRLTVL.

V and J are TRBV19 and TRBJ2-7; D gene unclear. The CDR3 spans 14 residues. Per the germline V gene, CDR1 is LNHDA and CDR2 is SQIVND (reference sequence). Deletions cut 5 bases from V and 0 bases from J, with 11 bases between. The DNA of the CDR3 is TGTGCCAGTAGTCTCGACACATACTCCTACGAGCAGTACTTC. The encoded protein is CASSLDTYSYEQYF.

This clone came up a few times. CDR3 bases: TGTGCCAGCAGCTTAGGCTCATCGACTGGCTATGGCTACACCTTC. This codes for CASSLGSSTGYGYTF. The chain links TRBV7-9 to TRBJ1-2; D gene ambiguous. The CDR3 consists of 15 residues. In germline, CDR1 is SEHNR, CDR2 FQNEAQ (reference sequence). V lost 1 base, J lost 4 bases, and 13 bases lay in between.

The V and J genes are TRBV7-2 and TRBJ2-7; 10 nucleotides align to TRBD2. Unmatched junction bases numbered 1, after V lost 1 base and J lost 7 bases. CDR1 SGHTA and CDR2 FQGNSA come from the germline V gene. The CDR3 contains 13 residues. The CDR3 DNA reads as TGTGCCAGCAGCTTAGATAGCGGGAGGGAGCAGTACTTC. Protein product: CASSLDSGREQYF.